The 28 T cell receptor beta chains given below trace back to one sample, sequenced in a study of T cell responses to AZD1222 COVID-19 vaccine (dated by TCRdb to the early 2020s). The time point label of this sample denotes: sample from adult after SARS-CoV-2 infection, after symptom onset. Library construction relied on the immunoSEQ multiplex PCR assay. TCRdb took over this immuneACCESS table, retaining in-frame rearrangements with V and J assigned. Such tables are incomplete; in checked studies, under half of the missing clones stem from an unresolved V gene, and the remainder is unexplained. In all, the sample holds 140,000 or so clones, and 85% to 95% of those were seen once. The ten largest clones represent approximately 12% of the sample. The material sequenced was peripheral blood, taken after recovery from COVID-19. These receptors all stem from an adult who had recovered from COVID-19.

The rearrangement joins TRBV5-1 to TRBJ2-2, with 14 bases lining up with TRBD2. The CDR3 totals 17 residues. Germline V lookup: CDR1 SGHRS, CDR2 YFSETQ. V gave up 4 bases and J gave up 4 bases; unmatched junction bases: 6. This CDR3 is CASSPGLAGAVTGELFF. CDR3 nucleotide sequence: TGCGCCAGCAGCCCGGGACTAGCGGGAGCGGTCACCGGGGAGCTGTTTTTT.

This clone was recorded once. V is TRBV5-1 and J is TRBJ2-4; D unclear. In germline, CDR1 is SGHRS, CDR2 YFSETQ. The CDR3 has 15 amino acids. The V end was cut by 0 bases, the J end by 8 bases, with 15 bases between. Here the CDR3 reads CASSLDGRREDIQYF. Written as DNA, the CDR3 is TGCGCCAGCAGCTTGGACGGTCGGCGAGAAGACATTCAGTACTTC.

This chain connects TRBV25-1 to TRBJ2-7, with a tentative D call TRBD1 (5 bases). Germline assignment: CDR1 MGHDK and CDR2 SYGVNS. V was pared by 1 base and J by 6 bases, with 7 bases between. This CDR3 spans 12 amino acids. The CDR3 region has the DNA TGTGCCAGCAGTGAATCAGGGTTCGAGCAGTACTTC. Translation gives CASSESGFEQYF.

To note about this clone: The identical CDR3 is also encoded by other nucleotide sequences in the sample. Here the CDR3 DNA reads TGTGCCAGCTCTCCTACCACAGATACGCAGTATTTT. It translates to CASSPTTDTQYF. The chain couples TRBV18 to TRBJ2-3; D is unclear. The V gene lost 6 bases and the J gene lost 2 bases, with 6 bases spanning the gap. The CDR3 length is 12 residues. Germline CDR1 KGHSH, CDR2 LQKENI.

This chain joins TRBV2 and TRBJ2-3; no reliable D call. Trimming removed 2 bases from V and 6 bases from J, with 6 bases in between. From germline, CDR1 is SNHLY and CDR2 FYNNEI. The CDR3 is 12 amino acids. CDR3 protein: CASSENEDTQYF. The CDR3 region has the DNA TGTGCCAGCAGTGAAAACGAGGATACGCAGTATTTT.

V is TRBV29-1 and J is TRBJ2-2; a weak D match, TRBD2 (6 bases). From germline, CDR1 is SQVTM and CDR2 ANQGSEA. This CDR3 is 14 amino acids long. V was shortened by 8 bases and J by 7 bases, with 20 bases between the two germline ends. The CDR3 is CSSSSGDSGGELFF. The CDR3 region has the DNA TGCAGCTCATCCTCGGGGGATAGCGGCGGGGAGCTGTTTTTT.

A remark on this clone: Germline is not matched at one junction end, which may reflect a read error. The chain employs TRBV7-7 and TRBJ2-1; 9 bases agree with TRBD1. CDR1 and CDR2 from the germline V gene are SSHAT and FNYEAQ (reference sequence). The CDR3 is made up of 16 amino acids. For the CDR3, the DNA is TGTGCTAGCAGCACCGAGCACAGGGGGCTTTACAATGAGCAGTTCTTC. This gives the protein CASSTEHRGLYNEQFF. The full variable domain, its missing parts supplied by reference TRBV7-7 and TRBJ2-1, is GAGVSQSPRYKVTKRGQDVTLRCDPISSHATLYWYQQALGQGPEFLTYFNYEAQPDKSGLPSDRFSAERPEGSISTLTIQRTEQRDSAMYRCASSTEHRGLYNEQFFGPGTRLTVL.

This chain connects TRBV11-2 to TRBJ2-2; D may be TRBD1 (6 bases). This CDR3 contains 16 residues. The V gene lost 5 bases and the J gene lost 6 bases, with 19 bases spanning the gap. The germline CDR1 and CDR2 sequences are SGHAT and FQNNGV. CDR3 region: CASSPPGQWAAGELFF. CDR3 DNA: TGTGCCAGCAGCCCCCCGGGACAATGGGCCGCCGGGGAGCTGTTTTTT.

This chain connects TRBV3-1 (or the pseudogene TRBV3-2) to TRBJ1-5; D is undetermined. V was clipped by 1 base and J by 4 bases, with 11 bases between them. The CDR3 spans 15 residues. Germline CDR1 is LGHDT and CDR2 is YNNKEL (reference sequence). The CDR3 spells CASSQGTAFNQPQHF. CDR3 nucleotides: TGTGCCAGCAGCCAAGGGACGGCTTTTAATCAGCCCCAGCATTTT.

The rearrangement uses TRBV7-9 and TRBJ2-3, with D unresolved. Deletions cut 1 base from V and 3 bases from J, with 8 bases between. This CDR3 is built from 14 residues. In germline, CDR1 is SEHNR, CDR2 FQNEAQ (reference sequence). CDR3 coding DNA: TGTGCCAGCAGCTTAGGGACCCATACAGATACGCAGTATTTT. Its protein product is CASSLGTHTDTQYF.

The J gene is TRBJ2-3, the V gene TRBV7-9; D gene uncertain. V lost 1 base and J lost 5, with 7 bases in between. Germline assignment: CDR1 SEHNR and CDR2 FQNEAQ (reference sequence). The CDR3 loop spans 13 amino acids. CDR3 protein: CASSLGGQDTQYF. Here the CDR3 DNA reads TGTGCCAGCAGCTTAGGAGGTCAAGATACGCAGTATTTT.

The gene calls are TRBV28 and TRBJ1-6; D gene unclear. The ends were cut back, 6 bases at V and 4 bases at J, with 7 bases in the middle. The CDR3 has 13 residues. Looked up from germline, CDR1 is MDHEN and CDR2 is SYDVKM. The CDR3 sequence: CASSRRYNSPLHF. Written as DNA, the CDR3 is TGTGCCAGCAGCCGGCGGTATAATTCACCCCTCCACTTT.

J is TRBJ2-7 and V is TRBV5-6; possible D gene TRBD2, 6 bases. Germline values: CDR1 SGHDT, CDR2 YYEEEE. The CDR3 covers 13 residues. V lost 4 bases to trimming and J lost 0 bases, with 8 bases between them. The CDR3 spells CASSGGSSYEQYF. The DNA for the CDR3 is TGTGCCAGCAGCGGGGGGAGCTCCTACGAGCAGTACTTC.

This clone occurred once. The rearrangement links TRBV27 to TRBJ2-3; possibly TRBD2 for D (5 bases). Germline-derived CDR1 and CDR2 are MNHEY and SMNVEV (reference sequence). This CDR3 spans 17 amino acids. V was trimmed by 10 bases and J by 2 bases, leaving 25 bases between them. The CDR3 coding sequence is TGTGCCACCAAACCCCTCGGTACGGGGAAAGACACAGATACGCAGTATTTT. It translates to CATKPLGTGKDTDTQYF.

The genes are TRBV19 and TRBJ2-7; 7 nucleotides line up with TRBD2. CDR3 length: 13 residues. The germline gives CDR1 LNHDA, CDR2 SQIVND (reference sequence). J lost 0 bases, V lost 10 bases, and 6 bases had no gene match. CDR3 region: CATRLAASYEQYF. In DNA, the CDR3 is TGTGCCACCCGTCTAGCGGCCTCCTACGAGCAGTACTTC.

The chain recombines TRBV10-3 with TRBJ2-3, with a possible D match to TRBD2 (5 bases). Looked up from germline, CDR1 is ENHRY and CDR2 is SYGVKD. This CDR3 spans 13 amino acids. V lost 11 bases and J 2 bases, leaving 14 bases between the germline ends. The CDR3 DNA reads TGTGCCGCCGCGGAGGACCACACAGATACGCAGTATTTT. It encodes CAAAEDHTDTQYF.

J is TRBJ2-1 and V is TRBV10-3; no reliable D call. Trimming shortened V by 4 bases and J by 7 bases, and 5 bases separated the two germline ends. The CDR3 is made up of 11 amino acids. From germline, CDR1 is ENHRY and CDR2 SYGVKD. DNA of the CDR3: TGTGCCATCAGTGCTTTGAATGAGCAGTTCTTC. It specifies CAISALNEQFF.

This rearrangement joins TRBV6-5 to TRBJ1-2; D gene ambiguous. V dropped 0 bases and J dropped 7 bases, with 9 bases sitting between them. The CDR3 is made up of 13 amino acids. CDR1 is MNHEY, CDR2 SVGAGI, per germline. In nucleotides, the CDR3 is TGTGCCAGCAGTTACTCGATCACTAGTGGCTACACCTTC. Encoded protein: CASSYSITSGYTF.

The V and J genes are TRBV7-9 and TRBJ1-1; D not resolved. V lost 1 base to trimming and J lost 8 bases, with 5 bases between them. The V gene's germline CDR1 is SEHNR and CDR2 FQNEAQ (reference sequence). The CDR3 loop spans 11 amino acids. CDR3 nucleotides: TGTGCCAGCAGCTTAGAAGGGGAAGCTTTCTTT. It specifies CASSLEGEAFF.

This chain joins TRBV2 and TRBJ2-7; D gene unclear. The CDR3 spans 13 residues. V lost 6 bases and J 1 base, leaving 10 bases between the germline ends. Germline CDR1 SNHLY, CDR2 FYNNEI. The CDR3 sequence is CASSPLPSYEQYF. The CDR3 DNA sequence: TGTGCCAGCAGCCCCCTTCCGTCCTACGAGCAGTACTTC.

This chain connects TRBV11-2 to TRBJ2-7, with D unclear. Germline CDR1 and CDR2: SGHAT and FQNNGV. The CDR3 has 14 amino acids. Deletions cut 5 bases from V and 3 bases from J, with 14 bases between. Here the CDR3 DNA reads TGTGCCAGCAGCGCTCGACAAGGGTACTACGAGCAGTACTTC. This sequence encodes CASSARQGYYEQYF.

This sequence joins TRBV18 and TRBJ2-3, with D unclear. Trimming took off 4 bases at V and 6 bases at J, with 17 bases between the two ends. The germline gives CDR1 KGHSH, CDR2 LQKENI. The CDR3 covers 15 residues. CDR3 loop: CASSRPSDPKDTQYF. CDR3 coding DNA: TGTGCCAGCTCACGGCCCAGCGACCCGAAGGATACGCAGTATTTT.

This rearrangement joins TRBV28 to TRBJ1-1; 7 bases agree with TRBD1. The ends lost 7 bases at V and 2 bases at J; junction bases unmatched: 13. The germline V gene has CDR1 MDHEN and CDR2 SYDVKM. The CDR3 has 16 residues. The CDR3, as DNA: TGTGCCAGCAACCACGAATGGACAGGATTAAACACTGAAGCTTTCTTT. Its translation: CASNHEWTGLNTEAFF.

This clone was counted once. V is TRBV6-5 and J is TRBJ1-5, with TRBD1 matching 7 bases. Trimming took 5 bases from V and 3 from J; bases not matched to a gene: 7. CDR3 length equals 15 residues. Germline CDR1 MNHEY, CDR2 SVGAGI. The CDR3 sequence is CASSLHRGNNQPQHF. Here the CDR3 DNA reads TGTGCCAGCAGTCTACACAGGGGAAACAATCAGCCCCAGCATTTT.

The V and J genes are TRBV20-1 and TRBJ2-7; D ambiguous. CDR1 DFQATT and CDR2 SNEGSKA come from the germline V gene (reference sequence). V was shortened by 0 bases and J by 4 bases, with 4 bases between the two germline ends. This CDR3 has 11 amino acids. The CDR3 DNA follows: TGCAGTGCTAGAGAGGATTACGAGCAGTACTTC. Amino acids: CSAREDYEQYF.

This rearrangement joins TRBV5-1 to TRBJ2-1; TRBD2 might be the D (6 bases). The germline V gene encodes CDR1 SGHRS and CDR2 YFSETQ. The V end was cut by 1 base, the J end by 5 bases, with 25 bases between. The CDR3 is 19 residues long. CDR3 in amino acids: CASSLLRGVPGLQDNEQFF. CDR3 in DNA: TGCGCCAGCAGCTTGCTGCGAGGCGTACCGGGACTGCAAGACAATGAGCAGTTCTTC. Combining the CDR3 with reference TRBV5-1 and TRBJ2-1 gives the whole variable domain KAGVTQTPRYLIKTRGQQVTLSCSPISGHRSVSWYQQTPGQGLQFLFEYFSETQRNKGNFPGRFSGRQFSNSRSEMNVSTLELGDSALYLCASSLLRGVPGLQDNEQFFGPGTRLTVL.

This chain joins TRBV3-1 (or the pseudogene TRBV3-2) and TRBJ1-6; TRBD1 matches at 7 bases. Trimming cost V 3 bases and J 6 bases; bases outside gene matches: 17. The germline CDR1 and CDR2 sequences are LGHDT and YNNKEL (reference sequence). The length of the CDR3 is 19 residues. The CDR3 DNA follows: TGTGCCAGCAGCCACCTGATGTTAGGGGGCGCGTCCCCTAATTCACCCCTCCACTTT. Amino acid sequence: CASSHLMLGGASPNSPLHF.

The rearrangement joins TRBV6-2 or TRBV6-3 to TRBJ1-2; a possible D gene is TRBD1 (5 bases). Germline V gene sequence: CDR1 MNHEY, CDR2 SVGEGT. CDR3 length: 14 amino acids. The V end lost 0 bases, the J end lost 8 bases, and 13 bases lay between the germline ends. CDR3 sequence: CASSYSGGTKGYTF. DNA of the CDR3: TGTGCCAGCAGTTACTCTGGAGGGACTAAGGGCTACACCTTC.